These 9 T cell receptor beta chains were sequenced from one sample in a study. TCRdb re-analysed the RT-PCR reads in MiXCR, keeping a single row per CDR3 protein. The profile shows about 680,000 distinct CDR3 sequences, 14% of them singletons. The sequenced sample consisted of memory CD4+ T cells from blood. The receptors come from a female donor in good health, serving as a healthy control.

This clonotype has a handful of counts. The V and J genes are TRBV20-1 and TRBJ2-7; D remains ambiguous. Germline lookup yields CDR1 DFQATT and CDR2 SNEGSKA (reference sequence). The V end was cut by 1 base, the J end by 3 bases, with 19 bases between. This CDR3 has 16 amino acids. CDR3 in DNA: TGCAGTGCTAGAGGGGCCCCCACACCTCGAAACTACGAGCAGTACTTC. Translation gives CSARGAPTPRNYEQYF.

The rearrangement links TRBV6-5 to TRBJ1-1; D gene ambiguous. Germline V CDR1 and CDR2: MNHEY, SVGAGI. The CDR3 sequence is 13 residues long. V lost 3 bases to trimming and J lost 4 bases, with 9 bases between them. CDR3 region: CASSYWISTEAFF. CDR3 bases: TGTGCCAGCAGTTATTGGATAAGCACTGAAGCTTTCTTT.

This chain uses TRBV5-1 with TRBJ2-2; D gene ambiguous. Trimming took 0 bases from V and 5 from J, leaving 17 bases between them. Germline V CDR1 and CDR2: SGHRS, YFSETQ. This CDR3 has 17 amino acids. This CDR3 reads CASSLVMGDSGTGELFF. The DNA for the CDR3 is TGCGCCAGCAGCTTGGTGATGGGCGATAGTGGGACCGGGGAGCTGTTTTTT.

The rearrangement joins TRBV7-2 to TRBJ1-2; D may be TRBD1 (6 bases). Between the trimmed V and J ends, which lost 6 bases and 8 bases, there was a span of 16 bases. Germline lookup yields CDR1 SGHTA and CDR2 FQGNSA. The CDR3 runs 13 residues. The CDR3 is CASSRIAQGGYTF. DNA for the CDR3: TGTGCCAGCAGTCGAATAGCCCAGGGGGGCTACACCTTC.

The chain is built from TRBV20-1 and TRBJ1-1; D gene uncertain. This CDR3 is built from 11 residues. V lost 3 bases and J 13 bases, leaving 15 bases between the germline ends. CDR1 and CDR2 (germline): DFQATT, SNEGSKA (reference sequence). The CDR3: CSASAPGNVFF. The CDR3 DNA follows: TGCAGTGCTAGTGCACCGGGCAACGTTTTCTTT.

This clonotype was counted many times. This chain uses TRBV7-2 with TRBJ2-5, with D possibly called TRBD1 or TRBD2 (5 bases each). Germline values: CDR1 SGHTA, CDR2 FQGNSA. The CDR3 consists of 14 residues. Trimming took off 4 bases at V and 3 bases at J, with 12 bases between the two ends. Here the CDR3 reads CASSSGAVKETQYF. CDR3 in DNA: TGTGCCAGCAGCTCCGGGGCAGTAAAAGAGACCCAGTACTTC.

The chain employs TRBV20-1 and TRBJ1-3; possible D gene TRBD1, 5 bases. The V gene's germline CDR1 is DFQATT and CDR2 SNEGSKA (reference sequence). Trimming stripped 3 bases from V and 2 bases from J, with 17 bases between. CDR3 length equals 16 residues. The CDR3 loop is CSARDPGRGTGNTIYF. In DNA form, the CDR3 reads TGCAGTGCTAGGGACCCGGGGAGGGGCACTGGAAACACCATATATTTT.

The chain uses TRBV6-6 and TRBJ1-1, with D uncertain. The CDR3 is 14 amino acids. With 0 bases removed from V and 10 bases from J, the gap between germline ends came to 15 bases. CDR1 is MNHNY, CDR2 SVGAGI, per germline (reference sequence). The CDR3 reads CASSYSGEGEVAFF. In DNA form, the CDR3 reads TGTGCCAGCAGTTACTCAGGTGAGGGCGAAGTAGCTTTCTTT.

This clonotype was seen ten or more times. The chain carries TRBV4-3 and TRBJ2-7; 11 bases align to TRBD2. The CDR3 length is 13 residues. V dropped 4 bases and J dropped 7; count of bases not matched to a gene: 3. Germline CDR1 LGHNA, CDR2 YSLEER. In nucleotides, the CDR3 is TGCGCCAGCAGCCCTCGACTAGCGGGAGAGCAGTACTTC. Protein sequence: CASSPRLAGEQYF.